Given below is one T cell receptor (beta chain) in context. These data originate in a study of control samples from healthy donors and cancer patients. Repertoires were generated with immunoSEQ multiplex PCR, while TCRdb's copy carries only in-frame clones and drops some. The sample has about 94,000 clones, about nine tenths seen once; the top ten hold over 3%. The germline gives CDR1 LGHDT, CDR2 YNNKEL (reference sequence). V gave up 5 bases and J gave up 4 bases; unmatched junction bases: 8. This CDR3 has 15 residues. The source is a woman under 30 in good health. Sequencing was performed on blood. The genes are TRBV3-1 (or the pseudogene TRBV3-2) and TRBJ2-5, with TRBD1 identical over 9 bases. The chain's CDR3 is CASSWGTGRRETQYF. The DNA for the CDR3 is TGTGCCAGCAGCTGGGGGACAGGGAGGCGAGAGACCCAGTACTTC.